These 21 T cell receptor beta chains were all obtained from the same sample, sequenced in a study of T cell repertoires in cytomegalovirus infection. TCRdb called the reads again in MiXCR, with one record for every CDR3 protein. The sample shows roughly 500,000 distinct CDR3 sequences, about 11% of them seen only once. The sequencing sample was made of PBMCs. Every receptor here comes from a human donor in good health (CMV status not recorded). Some clones in this sample may be carry-over from other donors' samples.

The chain recombines TRBV15 with TRBJ2-7; D gene unclear. This CDR3 is 15 amino acids long. Trimming removed 8 bases from V and 0 bases from J, with 17 bases in between. Germline V lookup: CDR1 LNHNV, CDR2 YYDKDF (reference sequence). The CDR3 sequence is CATGIRRLSSYEQYF. CDR3 in DNA: TGTGCCACCGGTATTCGCCGGTTAAGCTCCTACGAGCAGTACTTC.

The J gene is TRBJ2-5, the V gene TRBV2; D is unclear. Trimming pared 4 bases from V and 5 bases from J, leaving 11 bases between. The CDR3 loop spans 13 amino acids. Germline CDR1 is SNHLY and CDR2 is FYNNEI. CDR3 in amino acids: CASSGVAAETQYF. CDR3 in DNA: TGTGCCAGCAGTGGGGTGGCAGCGGAGACCCAGTACTTC.

The gene calls are TRBV20-1 and TRBJ1-2, with D uncertain. The V gene lost 0 bases and the J gene lost 4 bases, with 9 bases spanning the gap. Germline CDR1 DFQATT, CDR2 SNEGSKA (reference sequence). CDR3 length: 13 residues. DNA of the CDR3: TGCAGTGCTAGAGATGTCACAGTCTATGGCTACACCTTC. This gives the protein CSARDVTVYGYTF.

This clonotype was seen a handful of times. The CDR3 DNA follows: TGTGCCAGCAGAGAGCTAGCGGGGGAGCAGTACTTC. Translated, it gives CASRELAGEQYF. The chain carries TRBV6-1 and TRBJ2-7; TRBD2 matches 9 bases. The germline gives CDR1 MNHNS, CDR2 SASEGT. The V and J ends lost 6 bases and 7 bases, in that order; junction bases with no gene match: 4. This CDR3 is built from 12 residues.

This clonotype was counted ten times or more. The rearrangement uses TRBV6-5 and TRBJ2-7, with a weak D call TRBD1 (6 bases). Trimming removed 0 bases at V and 4 bases at J, with 13 bases between. Germline values: CDR1 MNHEY, CDR2 SVGAGI. The CDR3 is made up of 15 amino acids. The CDR3 bases are TGTGCCAGCAGTTACTCTGTGGGGGCGAAATACGAGCAGTACTTC. Amino acid sequence: CASSYSVGAKYEQYF.

The J gene is TRBJ2-1, the V gene TRBV5-1; D may match TRBD1 or TRBD2 (6 bases each). Deletions cut 0 bases from V and 9 bases from J, with 10 bases between. CDR3 size: 13 residues. The germline gives CDR1 SGHRS, CDR2 YFSETQ. The CDR3: CASSLAGAGEQFF. Here the CDR3 DNA reads TGCGCCAGCAGCTTGGCGGGGGCGGGTGAGCAGTTCTTC.

The chain couples TRBV3-1 to TRBJ1-3; D remains unclear. Trimming cost V 3 bases and J 0 bases, with 6 bases left between them. The CDR3 is made up of 14 amino acids. The germline CDR1 and CDR2 sequences are LGHDT and YNNKEL (reference sequence). CDR3 DNA: TGTGCCAGCAGCCACCTATCCTCTGGAAACACCATATATTTT. Protein sequence: CASSHLSSGNTIYF.

The table lists this clonotype with many counts. The chain links TRBV19 to TRBJ2-3; 7 nucleotides match TRBD1. Trimming took 3 bases from V and 4 from J; bases not matched to a gene: 1. Germline loops: CDR1 LNHDA, CDR2 SQIVND (reference sequence). This CDR3 is built from 13 residues. The CDR3 spells CASSMGQSDTQYF. The CDR3 DNA reads TGTGCCAGTAGTATGGGACAGTCAGATACGCAGTATTTT.

This clonotype was counted a few times. This sequence joins TRBV5-1 and TRBJ1-2, with TRBD1 identical over 7 bases. Trimming took 5 bases from V and 8 from J; bases not matched to a gene: 9. Germline CDR1 and CDR2: SGHRS and YFSETQ. The CDR3 totals 13 residues. In nucleotides, the CDR3 is TGCGCCAGCAGTCGGGACAGCCTCGAGGGCTACACCTTC. Amino acids: CASSRDSLEGYTF.

This clonotype has ten or more counts. The V call is TRBV7-2, the J call TRBJ1-1; D is undetermined. The CDR3 is 14 amino acids. V was trimmed by 5 bases and J by 7 bases, leaving 17 bases between them. Germline CDR1 is SGHTA and CDR2 is FQGNSA. The CDR3 sequence is CASSARGRTVEAFF. CDR3 sequence (DNA): TGTGCCAGCAGCGCCCGCGGTCGGACGGTTGAAGCTTTCTTT.

This sequence joins TRBV14 and TRBJ2-1, with D possibly TRBD2 on 6 matching bases. This CDR3 has 18 amino acids. The V end lost 1 base, the J end lost 1 base, and 17 bases lay between the germline ends. CDR1 and CDR2 from the germline V gene are SGHDN and FVKESK. In DNA form, the CDR3 reads TGTGCCAGCAGCCAAGGCACTAGCTTTGGGAAGTCCTACAATGAGCAGTTCTTC. It specifies CASSQGTSFGKSYNEQFF.

The table lists this clonotype with many counts. V is TRBV7-9 and J is TRBJ2-7; 7 bases line up with TRBD1. The CDR3 length is 15 residues. J was trimmed by 5 bases and V by 5 bases; bases with no gene match: 12. The germline CDR1 and CDR2 sequences are SEHNR and FQNEAQ (reference sequence). The CDR3 here is CASSTGDSPSDEQYF. The CDR3 bases are TGTGCCAGCAGCACCGGGGACAGTCCCTCGGACGAGCAGTACTTC. Looking up the rest from reference TRBV7-9 and TRBJ2-7 gives the full variable domain: DTGVSQNPRHKITKRGQNVTFRCDPISEHNRLYWYRQTLGQGPEFLTYFQNEAQLEKSRLLSDRFSAERPKGSFSTLEIQRTEQGDSAMYLCASSTGDSPSDEQYFGPGTRLTVT.

This clonotype showed up just a few times. This sequence joins TRBV19 and TRBJ2-7; 8 bases are shared with TRBD1. This CDR3 is built from 13 residues. The J segment lost 4 bases and the V segment lost 8 bases, leaving 7 bases of the junction unmatched. Germline V gives CDR1 LNHDA, CDR2 SQIVND (reference sequence). As DNA, the CDR3 is TGTGCCAGTGGGATTGGACAGGGTTACGAGCAGTACTTC. It codes for CASGIGQGYEQYF.

This clonotype has at least ten counts. This CDR3 is CASSFSQLGTAVNSPLHF. DNA of the CDR3: TGTGCCAGCAGTTTTTCCCAGCTCGGGACAGCAGTAAATTCACCCCTCCACTTT. The rearrangement uses TRBV27 and TRBJ1-6, with 7 nucleotides matching TRBD1. Trimming removed 3 bases from V and 7 bases from J; junction bases left unmatched: 15. CDR1 is MNHEY, CDR2 SMNVEV, per germline (reference sequence). This CDR3 is 18 amino acids long.

The chain carries TRBV29-1 and TRBJ2-2; D tentatively fits TRBD1 or TRBD2 (7 bases each). The CDR3 covers 13 residues. CDR1 and CDR2 (germline): SQVTM, ANQGSEA. V shed 4 bases and J shed 5 bases, with 11 bases lying between them. CDR3 loop: CSVGEGATGELFF. DNA for the CDR3: TGCAGCGTTGGGGAGGGGGCTACCGGGGAGCTGTTTTTT.

Turning to this clonotype: This could be a read error, since a much larger clone is one nucleotide away. This chain's CDR3 is CTSRLQGAGGYTF. CDR3 DNA sequence: TGTACCAGCAGGCTACAGGGGGCGGGAGGCTACACCTTC. The rearrangement uses TRBV6-5 and TRBJ1-2; 9 bases match TRBD1. Germline assignment: CDR1 MNHEY and CDR2 SVGAGI. The CDR3 totals 13 residues.

The chain joins TRBV12-3 or TRBV12-4 to TRBJ1-2; D may be TRBD1 (5 bases). CDR3 length: 15 residues. Trimming took 3 bases from V and 3 from J, leaving 14 bases between them. CDR3 nucleotide sequence: TGTGCCAGCAGTTTTCTCGGGGGGATAGACTATGGCTACACCTTC. It translates to CASSFLGGIDYGYTF.

The CDR3 spells CASSPGVGGYGYTF. CDR3 bases: TGTGCCAGCAGCCCTGGGGTAGGGGGCTATGGCTACACCTTC. The genes are TRBV6-1 and TRBJ1-2; D is possibly TRBD1 (6 bases). Germline CDR1 reads MNHNS; CDR2 reads SASEGT. V was pared by 6 bases and J by 4 bases, with 15 bases between. The CDR3 totals 14 residues.

This clonotype was seen at least ten times. The V and J genes are TRBV7-8 and TRBJ2-7, with 9 bases aligning to TRBD2. The CDR3 covers 17 residues. Per germline, CDR1 SGHVS and CDR2 FQNEAQ. V was pared by 0 bases and J by 2 bases, with 8 bases of the junction left unmatched. The CDR3 here is CASSLAIQRGDPYEQYF. The CDR3 DNA reads TGTGCCAGCAGCTTAGCTATCCAGCGGGGGGATCCCTACGAGCAGTACTTC.

This clonotype was found many times. The CDR3 is CASSLGTGVSYEQYF. The CDR3 nucleotides are TGTGCCAGCAGCCTGGGGACGGGTGTGTCCTACGAGCAGTACTTC. V gene TRBV5-6 combines with J gene TRBJ2-7; D may correspond to TRBD1 or TRBD2 (5 bases each). This CDR3 region has 15 residues. The V gene's germline CDR1 is SGHDT and CDR2 YYEEEE. V was pared by 4 bases and J by 1 base, with 15 bases between.

The rearrangement links TRBV9 to TRBJ1-1; weak D call: TRBD1 (6 bases). From germline, CDR1 is SGDLS and CDR2 YYNGEE. The V end was cut by 0 bases, the J end by 2 bases, with 11 bases between. The CDR3 runs 15 residues. The CDR3, as DNA: TGTGCCAGCAGCGTAGAAGCGGGGGCCAACACTGAAGCTTTCTTT. Translation gives CASSVEAGANTEAFF.